This paragraph covers one T cell receptor (beta chain) sequence. Its antigen is undetermined. The sample is drawn from a study of identical twins. General study findings and limits: Part of the zero-insertion signal could reflect confounding by invariant MAIT and iNKT cells. Low generation-probability sequences were in excess among twin-shared out-of-frame alpha sequences.

A universal primer binding site was introduced by template switching. The final cDNA contained unique molecular identifiers. A single record per CDR3 protein comes from TCRdb applying MiXCR to the 5' RACE reads. The table has about 430,000 distinct CDR3 sequences, about a fifth seen once. V lost 5 bases, J lost 0 bases, and 0 bases stayed unmatched. CDR3 length: 14 residues. CDR1 is SGHRS, CDR2 YFSETQ, per germline. The receptor was derived from a man between 50 and 59 years old in good health. Sequenced sample: naive T cells sorted from blood. The V gene is TRBV5-1, the J gene TRBJ2-2; TRBD1 matches 8 bases. In DNA form, the CDR3 reads TGCGCCAGCAGGGACAGGGCGAACACCGGGGAGCTGTTTTTT. The encoded protein is CASRDRANTGELFF.